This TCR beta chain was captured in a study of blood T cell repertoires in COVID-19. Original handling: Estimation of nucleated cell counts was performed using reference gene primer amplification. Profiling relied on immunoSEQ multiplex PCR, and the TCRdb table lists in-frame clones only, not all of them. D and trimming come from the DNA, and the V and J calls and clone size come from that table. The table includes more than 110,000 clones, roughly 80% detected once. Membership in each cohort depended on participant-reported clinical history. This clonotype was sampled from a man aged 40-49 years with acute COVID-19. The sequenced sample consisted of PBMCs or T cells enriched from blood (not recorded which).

CDR3 sequence (DNA): TGTGCCAGCAGCTTAAAGGGAGGAGGGATAGATACGCAGTATTTT. Protein sequence: CASSLKGGGIDTQYF. The chain couples TRBV7-2 to TRBJ2-3, with D maybe TRBD2 (6 bases). This CDR3 is 15 amino acids long. CDR1 is SGHTA, CDR2 FQGNSA, per germline. With 2 bases removed from V and 5 bases from J, the gap between germline ends came to 14 bases.